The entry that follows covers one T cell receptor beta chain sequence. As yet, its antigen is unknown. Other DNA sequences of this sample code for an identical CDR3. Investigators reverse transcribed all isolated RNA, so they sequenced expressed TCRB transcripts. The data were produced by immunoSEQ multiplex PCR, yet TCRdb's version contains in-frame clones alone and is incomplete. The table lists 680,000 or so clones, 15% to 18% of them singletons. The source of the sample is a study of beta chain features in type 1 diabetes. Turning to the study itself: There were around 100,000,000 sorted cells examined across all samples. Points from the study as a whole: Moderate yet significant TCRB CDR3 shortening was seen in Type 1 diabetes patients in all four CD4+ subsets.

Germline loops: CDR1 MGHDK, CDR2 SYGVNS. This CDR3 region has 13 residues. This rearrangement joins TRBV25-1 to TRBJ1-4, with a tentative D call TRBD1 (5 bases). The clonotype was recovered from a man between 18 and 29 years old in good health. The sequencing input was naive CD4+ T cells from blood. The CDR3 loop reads CANFDRKNEKLFF. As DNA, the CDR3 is TGTGCAAATTTCGACAGAAAAAATGAAAAACTGTTTTTT.